This TCR beta chain is drawn from a study of tumour-infiltrating T cells in Burkitt lymphoma. Some clones are missing from TCRdb's copy, which holds only in-frame ones; the method was immunoSEQ multiplex PCR. The sample holds some 13,000 clones, roughly 87% seen once. The germline CDR1 and CDR2 sequences are MNHEY and SMNVEV (reference sequence). The CDR3 sequence is 17 residues long. V was cut by 2 bases and J by 0 bases, with 16 bases left in between. The TCR comes from a human donor with diffuse large B-cell lymphoma. The chain is built from TRBV27 and TRBJ1-1, with D unresolved. The material sequenced was tumor tissue. CDR3 in DNA: TGTGCCAGCAGTTTACGAAACTTTAGGACCGTGAACACTGAAGCTTTCTTT. The encoded protein is CASSLRNFRTVNTEAFF.